One sample yielded the 16 T cell receptor beta chains listed below, sequenced in a study of OX40 agonist ivuxolimab in advanced cancers. Assay used: immunoSEQ multiplex PCR; TCRdb lists only in-frame clones, some missing. The sample consists of roughly 40,000 clones, 88% of them appearing once. The sequences come from CD4+ or CD8+ T cells sorted from blood, collected in a trial of the OX40 agonist ivuxolimab. The receptors were gathered from an adult with an advanced solid tumor such as melanoma, head and neck, liver or kidney cancer.

Relative to its sample, this clone is medium-sized (0.01 to 0.1%). The chain has TRBV19 and TRBJ2-7, with no clear D. The CDR3 has 13 amino acids. The V end lost 6 bases, the J end lost 2 bases, and 11 bases lay between the germline ends. From germline, CDR1 is LNHDA and CDR2 SQIVND (reference sequence). CDR3 coding DNA: TGTGCCAGTAGCACCGCAGTAGCCTACGAGCAGTACTTC. It specifies CASSTAVAYEQYF.

This chain uses TRBV9 with TRBJ2-3; 13 nucleotides match TRBD2. CDR3 size: 16 residues. Germline V lookup: CDR1 SGDLS, CDR2 YYNGEE. V was clipped by 4 bases and J by 4 bases; unmatched bases: 6. The CDR3 sequence: CASSFRTSGGSDTQYF. The CDR3 DNA reads as TGTGCCAGCAGCTTCAGGACTAGCGGGGGTTCAGATACGCAGTATTTT.

This chain joins TRBV7-9 and TRBJ2-7; D is possibly TRBD2 (5 bases). The CDR3 contains 14 residues. V was trimmed by 3 bases and J by 1 base, leaving 10 bases between them. Germline V gene data show CDR1 as SEHNR and CDR2 as FQNEAQ (reference sequence). The CDR3 spells CASSLEVGSYEQYV. DNA for the CDR3: TGTGCCAGCAGCTTGGAGGTAGGGTCCTACGAGCAGTACGTC.

The rearrangement joins TRBV10-3 to TRBJ2-7, with D possibly matching TRBD1 (6 bases). Germline CDR1 and CDR2: ENHRY and SYGVKD. Trimming took 3 bases from V and 3 from J, leaving 12 bases between them. The CDR3 length is 14 residues. In DNA, the CDR3 is TGTGCCATCAGTGAAGAGGACAGAGACTACGAGCAGTACTTC. It encodes CAISEEDRDYEQYF.

This clone showed up just once. This CDR3 reads CASSAPKGGPVLGYGYTF. CDR3 nucleotides: TGTGCCAGCAGCGCACCCAAAGGGGGACCCGTTCTGGGTTATGGCTACACCTTC. The chain carries TRBV9 and TRBJ1-2, with D possibly matching TRBD1 (6 bases). V was clipped by 3 bases and J by 5 bases, with 26 bases between them. The germline V gene has CDR1 SGDLS and CDR2 YYNGEE. CDR3 length: 18 amino acids.

This chain links TRBV4-3 with TRBJ1-2; D is possibly TRBD1 (5 bases). CDR1 and CDR2 (germline): LGHNA, YSLEER. Trimming left V 0 bases short and J 4 bases short, with 9 bases between. The CDR3 is 14 residues long. CDR3 loop: CASSQDTGGYGYTF. In DNA, the CDR3 is TGCGCCAGCAGCCAAGACACGGGGGGCTATGGCTACACCTTC.

The gene calls are TRBV7-6 and TRBJ2-3, with D hard to call. The germline V gene has CDR1 SGHVS and CDR2 FNYEAQ. Deletions cut 1 base from V and 5 bases from J, with 7 bases between. This CDR3 spans 13 amino acids. Written as DNA, the CDR3 is TGTGCCAGCAGCTTAGAAATAGGAGATACGCAGTATTTT. Translated: CASSLEIGDTQYF.

Concerning this clone itself: At one of its ends the junction is not consistent with the germline gene, which may arise from a read error. This CDR3 is also generated by other DNA sequences in the sample. The chain employs TRBV18 and TRBJ1-2; 10 bases line up with TRBD1. Germline-derived CDR1 and CDR2 are KGHSH and LQKENI. The CDR3 is 14 amino acids. This CDR3 reads CASSPIGTGAGYTF. CDR3 sequence (DNA): TGCGCCAGCTCACCAATCGGGACAGGGGCTGGCTACACCTTC.

The rearrangement links TRBV7-2 to TRBJ2-1; 8 nucleotides agree with TRBD1. Trimming took 1 base from V and 10 from J; bases not matched to a gene: 21. This CDR3 region has 19 residues. Germline CDR1 SGHTA, CDR2 FQGNSA. The CDR3 DNA follows: TGTGCCAGCAGCTTAGATAGCCCCAACCGGGACAGGTTTGAGAAGGAGCAGTTCTTC. Amino acids: CASSLDSPNRDRFEKEQFF.

The genes are TRBV27 and TRBJ1-2, with D hard to call. CDR3 length equals 15 residues. CDR1 and CDR2 (germline): MNHEY, SMNVEV (reference sequence). V dropped 0 bases and J dropped 1 base, with 9 bases sitting between them. The CDR3 is CASSLSGAFNYGYTF. CDR3 nucleotides: TGTGCCAGCAGTTTATCAGGAGCCTTTAACTATGGCTACACCTTC.

CDR3 DNA: TGTGCCAGCAGCCGTGGGGGGGAGGAGAGCAATCAGCCCCAGCATTTT. It yields the protein CASSRGGEESNQPQHF. The chain uses TRBV9 and TRBJ1-5, with a possible D match to TRBD1 (5 bases). This CDR3 is built from 16 residues. CDR1 and CDR2 (germline): SGDLS, YYNGEE. V was pared by 4 bases and J by 1 base, with 15 bases between. The full variable domain, its missing parts supplied by reference TRBV9 and TRBJ1-5, is DSGVTQTPKHLITATGQRVTLRCSPRSGDLSVYWYQQSLDQGLQFLIQYYNGEERAKGNILERFSAQQFPDLHSELNLSSLELGDSALYFCASSRGGEESNQPQHFGDGTRLSIL.

The rearrangement links TRBV2 to TRBJ2-7, with TRBD2 as a possible D gene (5 bases). Germline CDR1 is SNHLY and CDR2 is FYNNEI. The CDR3 length is 13 residues. Trimming took off 10 bases at V and 0 bases at J, with 13 bases between the two ends. The CDR3 nucleotides are TGTGCCACCCGAGAAGGGAGCTCCTACGAGCAGTACGTC. The encoded protein is CATREGSSYEQYV.

This chain links TRBV27 with TRBJ2-1; D is unresolved. The CDR3 consists of 13 residues. Trimming stripped 0 bases from V and 10 bases from J, with 10 bases between. Germline V gene sequence: CDR1 MNHEY, CDR2 SMNVEV (reference sequence). CDR3 bases: TGTGCCAGCAGTTTATCGATGAGAGGCGAGCAGTTCTTC. This gives the protein CASSLSMRGEQFF.

V usage is TRBV5-6 and J usage is TRBJ1-5; D uncertain. Germline V CDR1 and CDR2: SGHDT, YYEEEE. The CDR3 loop spans 15 amino acids. V was cut by 2 bases and J by 4 bases, with 13 bases left in between. The CDR3 nucleotides read TGTGCCAGCAGCTTATGGCACCGCCTTAATCAGCCCCAGCATTTT. The encoded protein is CASSLWHRLNQPQHF.

The chain combines TRBV9 with TRBJ2-1; no definite D call. CDR1 is SGDLS, CDR2 YYNGEE, per germline. This CDR3 has 12 amino acids. The germline V and J ends were trimmed by 2 bases and 8 bases, with 8 bases remaining between them. For the CDR3, the DNA is TGTGCCAGCAGCGTCTCCCCCCATGAGCAGTTCTTC. It encodes CASSVSPHEQFF.

The rearrangement joins TRBV9 to TRBJ2-2; D gene ambiguous. The V end was cut by 7 bases, the J end by 5 bases, with 6 bases between. The germline CDR1 and CDR2 sequences are SGDLS and YYNGEE. This CDR3 contains 11 residues. For the CDR3, the DNA is TGTGCCAGCGGCCGAACCGGGGAGCTGTTTTTT. Translated, it gives CASGRTGELFF.